This TCR beta chain was recorded in a study of cytomegalovirus exposure and HLA in healthy donors. Overall study context: As released early, the data held roughly 85 million unique TCRs from HLA-typed donors. Overall study results and limits: Association of 16,951 TCR beta sequences with HLA alleles was found at 0.05 false discovery rate in a later analysis. V- and J-gene trimming of TCR beta was linked (in a later analysis) to a missense DCLRE1C variant.

From germline, CDR1 is SGHTA and CDR2 FQGNSA. The CDR3 loop spans 14 amino acids. The J segment lost 6 bases and the V segment lost 5 bases, leaving 7 bases of the junction unmatched. As to this clone: Its matching antigen is unknown.

Primers for the PCR totalled 60 Vbeta and 13 Jbeta. TCRdb's copy holds only in-frame clones and misses some; the assay was immunoSEQ multiplex PCR. This sample yields roughly 100,000 clones, of which around four fifths are seen a single time; more than 3% belongs to the top ten. The chain couples TRBV7-2 to TRBJ2-3, with 8 bases matching TRBD2. This TCR came from a man aged 25-40 years in good health and CMV-seropositive. Sequencing was carried out using PBMCs. The CDR3 DNA follows: TGTGCCAGCAGCCGGGGGGGGGACTGGGATACGCAGTATTTT. Its translation is CASSRGGDWDTQYF.